This T cell receptor beta chain derives from a study of blood T cell repertoires in COVID-19. Study-wide context: Spain, Italy and the United States supplied samples that represented acute and convalescent COVID-19.

This CDR3 is 20 amino acids long. Germline-derived CDR1 and CDR2 are LNHDA and SQIVND (reference sequence). The junction had 12 bases not matched to a gene; V was cut back by 2 bases and J by 0 bases. Original methodology: Scientists estimated how many nucleated cells there were by amplifying reference gene primers. Method: immunoSEQ multiplex PCR; TCRdb's copy keeps in-frame clones and lacks some. That table gives V, J and clone size, and the DNA gave D and trimming. This sample carries about 230,000 clones, about 85% of them seen once, and the ten largest clones take around 1%. V gene TRBV19 combines with J gene TRBJ2-1; 11 bases fit TRBD2. The source of this sequence is a middle-aged man with acute or convalescent COVID-19. The sequencing input was peripheral blood. CDR3 amino acids: CASSITSLAGGSGSYNEQFF. CDR3 DNA sequence: TGTGCCAGTAGTATAACATCCCTAGCGGGGGGTTCGGGCTCCTACAATGAGCAGTTCTTC.